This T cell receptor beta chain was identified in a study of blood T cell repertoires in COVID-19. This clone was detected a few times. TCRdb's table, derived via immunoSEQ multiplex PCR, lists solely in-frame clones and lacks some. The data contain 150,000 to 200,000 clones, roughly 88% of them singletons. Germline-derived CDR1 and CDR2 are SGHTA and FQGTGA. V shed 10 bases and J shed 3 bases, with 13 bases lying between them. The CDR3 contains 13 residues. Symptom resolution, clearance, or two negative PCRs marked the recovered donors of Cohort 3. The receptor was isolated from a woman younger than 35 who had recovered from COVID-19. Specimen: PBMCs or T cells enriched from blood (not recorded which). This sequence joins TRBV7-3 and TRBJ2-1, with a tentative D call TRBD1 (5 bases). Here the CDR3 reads CATATDSYNEQFF. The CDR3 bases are TGTGCCACCGCGACAGATAGCTACAATGAGCAGTTCTTC.